The 10 T cell receptor beta chains in this list originate from one sample, sequenced in a study of T-cell memory formation after mild COVID-19 (dated by TCRdb to 2020 to 2023). The library was produced with 5' RACE. The sequencing machine was an Illumina NovaSeq 6000. TCRdb trimmed public reads at Q25 via fastp, called clones via MiXCR and kept in-frame beta chains. A single entry per CDR3 protein holds the most common genes and DNA from its merged rows. The table for this sample lists 300,000 to 400,000 distinct CDR3 sequences; over 10% of them were counted only once. The top ten clones comprise about 22% of the sample. Sequencing was carried out using PBMCs or a T cell subset sorted from them (not recorded which). Receptors originate from a man between 18 and 29 years old who had mild COVID-19 (a few samples of this study predate the infection). The sample titles of this study are shuffled in the database, so cell type and time point are left out; the donor was told from shared clones.

This clonotype was counted many times. This sequence joins TRBV12-3 or TRBV12-4 and TRBJ1-1; TRBD1 is a possible D gene (5 bases). Trimming took off 5 bases at V and 8 bases at J, with 12 bases between the two ends. The CDR3 spans 12 residues. CDR3 in amino acids: CASSPAGTEAFF. The CDR3 DNA reads as TGTGCCAGCAGTCCGGCCGGGACCGAAGCTTTCTTT.

The chain couples TRBV6-5 to TRBJ2-1, with 16 bases lining up with TRBD2. The CDR3 has 16 amino acids. Germline V gene data show CDR1 as MNHEY and CDR2 as SVGAGI. Germline trimming cut 6 bases from V and 4 bases from J; bases unmatched to any gene: 3. CDR3 DNA: TGTGCCAGCAGGGGACTAGCGGGGGGGGCATACAATGAGCAGTTCTTC. Translating it yields CASRGLAGGAYNEQFF.

This clonotype was seen only a few times. The rearrangement joins TRBV7-9 to TRBJ2-2; TRBD2 matches 8 bases. The junction had 2 bases not matched to a gene; V was cut back by 5 bases and J by 0 bases. The CDR3 is 15 residues long. The germline gives CDR1 SEHNR, CDR2 FQNEAQ (reference sequence). CDR3 residues: CASSPSGSNTGELFF. CDR3 DNA sequence: TGTGCCAGCAGCCCTAGCGGGTCGAACACCGGGGAGCTGTTTTTT.

The rearrangement uses TRBV5-1 and TRBJ2-3; 9 nucleotides line up with TRBD1. The J segment lost 2 bases and the V segment lost 1 base, leaving 5 bases of the junction unmatched. Germline lookup yields CDR1 SGHRS and CDR2 YFSETQ. This CDR3 region has 16 residues. The CDR3 loop is CASSLTGGSITDTQYF. CDR3 coding DNA: TGCGCCAGCAGCTTGACAGGGGGCTCAATCACAGATACGCAGTATTTT. Together with reference TRBV5-1 and TRBJ2-3, the CDR3 gives the full variable domain: KAGVTQTPRYLIKTRGQQVTLSCSPISGHRSVSWYQQTPGQGLQFLFEYFSETQRNKGNFPGRFSGRQFSNSRSEMNVSTLELGDSALYLCASSLTGGSITDTQYFGPGTRLTVL.

This clonotype was seen repeatedly, ten times or more. The J gene is TRBJ2-3, the V gene TRBV7-3, with 12 bases lining up with TRBD2. The CDR3 runs to 17 residues. Trimming removed 5 bases from V and 2 bases from J; junction bases left unmatched: 8. CDR1 and CDR2 from the germline V gene are SGHTA and FQGTGA. CDR3: CASSPGTSGLHTDTQYF. The CDR3 nucleotides read TGTGCCAGCAGCCCAGGGACTAGCGGGCTTCACACAGATACGCAGTATTTT. Looking up the rest from reference TRBV7-3 and TRBJ2-3 gives the full variable domain: GAGVSQTPSNKVTEKGKYVELRCDPISGHTALYWYRQSLGQGPEFLIYFQGTGAADDSGLPNDRFFAVRPEGSVSTLKIQRTERGDSAVYLCASSPGTSGLHTDTQYFGPGTRLTVL.

In its sample, this clonotype was seen a few times. The rearrangement joins TRBV6-6 to TRBJ1-4, with D unclear. The CDR3 runs to 12 residues. Germline CDR1 reads MNHNY; CDR2 reads SVGAGI (reference sequence). V was pared by 7 bases and J by 3 bases, with 6 bases between. CDR3 in DNA: TGTGCCAGCAATCAGGCTAATGAAAAACTGTTTTTT. Protein sequence: CASNQANEKLFF.

The V call is TRBV6-2 or TRBV6-3, the J call TRBJ1-5, with D maybe TRBD1 (5 bases). The CDR3 consists of 15 residues. Deletions cut 2 bases from V and 2 bases from J, with 10 bases between. Germline values: CDR1 MNHEY, CDR2 SVGEGT. CDR3 region: CASSYPGHGNQPQHF. CDR3 nucleotide sequence: TGTGCCAGCAGTTACCCAGGACATGGCAATCAGCCCCAGCATTTT.

This clonotype was seen a handful of times. V is TRBV2 and J is TRBJ2-1; the D gene is possibly TRBD2 (6 bases). The germline V gene has CDR1 SNHLY and CDR2 FYNNEI. The CDR3 is made up of 15 amino acids. The ends were cut back, 6 bases at V and 0 bases at J, with 12 bases in the middle. CDR3 sequence: CASRNLADSYNEQFF. Here the CDR3 DNA reads TGTGCCAGCAGAAACTTAGCGGACTCCTACAATGAGCAGTTCTTC.

The sample holds a few counts of this clonotype. The chain employs TRBV15 and TRBJ1-2, with D maybe TRBD1 (5 bases). The V gene lost 0 bases and the J gene lost 2 bases, with 13 bases spanning the gap. Germline lookup yields CDR1 LNHNV and CDR2 YYDKDF (reference sequence). The CDR3 is 16 amino acids. The CDR3 sequence: CATSRDVDSSNYGYTF. DNA of the CDR3: TGTGCCACCAGCAGAGATGTTGACAGTTCCAACTATGGCTACACCTTC.

Here the CDR3 reads CASARTSGGGNEQFF. CDR3 DNA: TGTGCCAGCGCACGGACTAGCGGGGGGGGGAATGAGCAGTTCTTC. The chain employs TRBV12-3 or TRBV12-4 and TRBJ2-1; the match to TRBD2 covers 15 bases. The ends lost 8 bases at V and 7 bases at J; junction bases unmatched: 6. The CDR3 is 15 amino acids.